A selection of T cell receptor beta chains follows, all from one sample in a study of metastatic and nonmetastatic thyroid tumors. TCRdb re-clonotyped the PCR reads through MiXCR. The table records just over 20,000 clones, over 9% of them present only once. Source material: blood. All receptors come from a male donor with papillary thyroid cancer or a benign thyroid nodule (not recorded which). Some clones in this sample may be carry-over from other donors' samples. The CDR3 runs from the conserved cysteine through the conserved F or W. Fields, in order: J gene, V gene, D gene, clone size, CDR3 protein, CDR3 DNA. The D gene is left open where the match is weak. Clone size appears in some rows only: once, few, many, or a class for an expanded clone.

J gene: TRBJ2-1
V gene: TRBV28
D gene: TRBD2
clone size: medium-sized
CDR3 protein: CASSFPGLASNNEQFF
CDR3 DNA: TGTGCCAGCAGTTTTCCCGGACTAGCGTCAAACAATGAGCAGTTCTTC

J gene: TRBJ2-7
V gene: TRBV5-4
D gene: NA
clone size: many
CDR3 protein: CASSLLHEQYF
CDR3 DNA: TGTGCCAGCAGCCTTTTACACGAGCAGTACTTC

J gene: TRBJ2-2
V gene: TRBV7-9
D gene: TRBD2
clone size: many
CDR3 protein: CASSGTSGTGELFF
CDR3 DNA: TGTGCCAGCAGTGGGACTAGCGGCACCGGGGAGCTGTTTTTT

J gene: TRBJ2-7
V gene: TRBV6-2/TRBV6-3
D gene: TRBD2
clone size: medium-sized
CDR3 protein: CAFAERGAREQYF
CDR3 DNA: TGTGCCTTCGCGGAGCGGGGAGCTAGGGAGCAGTACTTC

J gene: TRBJ2-5
V gene: TRBV20-1
D gene: NA
clone size: many
CDR3 protein: CSARDMTRETQYF
CDR3 DNA: TGCAGTGCTAGAGATATGACGAGGGAGACCCAGTACTTC

J gene: TRBJ1-1
V gene: TRBV27
D gene: NA
clone size: many
CDR3 protein: CASSIQGYTEAFF
CDR3 DNA: TGTGCCAGCAGTATACAGGGTTACACTGAAGCTTTCTTT

J gene: TRBJ2-1
V gene: TRBV11-2
D gene: NA
clone size: many
CDR3 protein: CASSLGPSFDEQFF
CDR3 DNA: TGTGCCAGCAGCTTAGGTCCTAGCTTCGATGAGCAGTTCTTC

J gene: TRBJ2-6
V gene: TRBV4-1
D gene: NA
clone size: many
CDR3 protein: CASSQDLQRRSGANVLTF
CDR3 DNA: TGCGCCAGCAGCCAAGATTTACAGCGGCGGTCTGGGGCCAACGTCCTGACTTTC

J gene: TRBJ2-7
V gene: TRBV12-3/TRBV12-4
D gene: TRBD2
clone size: medium-sized
CDR3 protein: CASRDSGESSYEQYF
CDR3 DNA: TGTGCCAGCAGAGATAGCGGGGAAAGCTCCTACGAGCAGTACTTC

J gene: TRBJ2-1
V gene: TRBV29-1
D gene: TRBD2
clone size: many
CDR3 protein: CTRGGRYNEQFF
CDR3 DNA: TGCACCCGGGGGGGGCGCTACAATGAGCAGTTCTTC

J gene: TRBJ2-1
V gene: TRBV20-1
D gene: NA
clone size: many
CDR3 protein: CSARDSRSYNEQFF
CDR3 DNA: TGCAGTGCTAGAGATAGTCGCTCCTACAATGAGCAGTTCTTC

J gene: TRBJ2-4
V gene: TRBV2
D gene: NA
clone size: many
CDR3 protein: CASSTGGYWTSGQAKNIQYF
CDR3 DNA: TGTGCCAGCAGTACAGGGGGCTATTGGACTAGCGGCCAAGCCAAAAACATTCAGTACTTC

J gene: TRBJ2-1
V gene: TRBV24-1
D gene: TRBD2
clone size: medium-sized
CDR3 protein: CATSAAGGIYNEQFF
CDR3 DNA: TGTGCCACCAGTGCGGCGGGAGGGATCTACAATGAGCAGTTCTTC

J gene: TRBJ2-7
V gene: TRBV11-2
D gene: NA
clone size: few
CDR3 protein: CASSLTDNTYEQYF
CDR3 DNA: TGTGCCAGCAGCTTAACGGACAACACCTACGAGCAGTACTTC

J gene: TRBJ1-6
V gene: TRBV6-5
D gene: NA
clone size: NA
CDR3 protein: CASTLDSYNSPLHF
CDR3 DNA: TGTGCCAGCACGTTGGACTCCTATAATTCACCCCTCCACTTT

J gene: TRBJ2-7
V gene: TRBV25-1
D gene: NA
clone size: many
CDR3 protein: CASTGAGVIGSYEQYF
CDR3 DNA: TGTGCCAGCACGGGGGCGGGAGTCATCGGTTCCTACGAGCAGTACTTC

J gene: TRBJ2-5
V gene: TRBV11-2
D gene: TRBD2
clone size: NA
CDR3 protein: CASSLTLAGHGETQYF
CDR3 DNA: TGTGCCAGCAGCTTAACCCTAGCGGGTCATGGTGAGACCCAGTACTTC

J gene: TRBJ2-7
V gene: TRBV12-3/TRBV12-4
D gene: NA
clone size: NA
CDR3 protein: CASSFRAGTVRGAQYF
CDR3 DNA: TGTGCCAGCAGTTTCAGGGCAGGAACCGTCCGGGGGGCGCAGTACTTC

J gene: TRBJ2-2
V gene: TRBV2
D gene: NA
clone size: many
CDR3 protein: CASSPGDLVTGELFF
CDR3 DNA: TGTGCCAGCAGTCCGGGAGATCTAGTTACCGGGGAGCTGTTTTTT

J gene: TRBJ1-6
V gene: TRBV5-1
D gene: TRBD1
clone size: NA
CDR3 protein: CARQGFDNSPLHF
CDR3 DNA: TGCGCCAGACAGGGGTTCGATAATTCACCCCTCCACTTT

J gene: TRBJ1-6
V gene: TRBV30
D gene: NA
clone size: many
CDR3 protein: CAWRAGYNSPLHF
CDR3 DNA: TGTGCCTGGAGAGCAGGGTATAATTCACCCCTCCACTTT

J gene: TRBJ2-7
V gene: TRBV12-5
D gene: TRBD1
clone size: many
CDR3 protein: CASGLKLGQGGKQYF
CDR3 DNA: TGTGCTAGTGGTTTGAAACTGGGACAGGGGGGAAAGCAGTACTTC

J gene: TRBJ1-2
V gene: TRBV29-1
D gene: NA
clone size: many
CDR3 protein: CSVRGGLGYTF
CDR3 DNA: TGCAGCGTTCGGGGGGGACTGGGCTACACCTTC

J gene: TRBJ1-2
V gene: TRBV2
D gene: NA
clone size: few
CDR3 protein: CASSERGPNYGYTF
CDR3 DNA: TGTGCCAGCAGTGAACGCGGACCCAACTATGGCTACACCTTC

J gene: TRBJ1-5
V gene: TRBV6-1
D gene: TRBD1
clone size: few
CDR3 protein: CASSGVQGYRSNQPQHF
CDR3 DNA: TGTGCCAGCAGTGGAGTACAGGGGTACAGGAGCAATCAGCCCCAGCATTTT

J gene: TRBJ2-1
V gene: TRBV28
D gene: NA
clone size: NA
CDR3 protein: CASSSRNEQFF
CDR3 DNA: TGTGCCAGCAGTTCCCGTAATGAGCAGTTCTTC

J gene: TRBJ2-1
V gene: TRBV28
D gene: NA
clone size: many
CDR3 protein: CASSLAQLLYNEQFF
CDR3 DNA: TGTGCCAGCAGTTTAGCTCAACTCCTCTACAATGAGCAGTTCTTC

J gene: TRBJ1-2
V gene: TRBV20-1
D gene: NA
clone size: NA
CDR3 protein: CSAGTGLGGYTF
CDR3 DNA: TGCAGTGCTGGAACAGGGTTAGGTGGCTACACCTTC